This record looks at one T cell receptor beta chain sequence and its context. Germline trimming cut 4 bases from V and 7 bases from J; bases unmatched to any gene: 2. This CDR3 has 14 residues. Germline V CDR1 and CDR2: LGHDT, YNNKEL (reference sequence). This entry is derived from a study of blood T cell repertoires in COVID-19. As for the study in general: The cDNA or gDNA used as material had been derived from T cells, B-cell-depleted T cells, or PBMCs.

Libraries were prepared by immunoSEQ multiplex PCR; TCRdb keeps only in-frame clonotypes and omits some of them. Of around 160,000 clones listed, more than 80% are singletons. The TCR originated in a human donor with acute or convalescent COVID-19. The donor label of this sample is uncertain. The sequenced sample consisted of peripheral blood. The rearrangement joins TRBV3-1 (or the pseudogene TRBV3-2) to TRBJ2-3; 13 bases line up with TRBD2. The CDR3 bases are TGTGCCAGCAGCCGGACTAGCGGGGGAAATACGCAGTATTTT. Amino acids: CASSRTSGGNTQYF.